This entry lists 20 T cell receptor beta chains sequenced from one sample in a study of blood T cell repertoires in COVID-19. Sequencing was performed with immunoSEQ multiplex PCR; in TCRdb, only in-frame clones are kept and a portion is missing. The sample includes tens of thousands of clones, under 85% of them seen just once. Specimen: peripheral blood. The receptor source for this set is a woman older than 75 with active or convalescent COVID-19.

The chain uses TRBV4-1 and TRBJ1-2; the match to TRBD1 covers 9 bases. V was pared by 5 bases and J by 3 bases, with 10 bases of the junction left unmatched. The germline CDR1 and CDR2 sequences are MGHRA and YSYEKL. This CDR3 has 16 residues. CDR3 sequence: CASSSRDRVTDYGYTF. The CDR3 DNA reads TGCGCCAGCAGCTCCCGGGACAGGGTAACAGACTATGGCTACACCTTC.

The rearrangement links TRBV6-1 to TRBJ1-2; no clear D. The V gene lost 0 bases and the J gene lost 5 bases, with 16 bases spanning the gap. Per germline, CDR1 MNHNS and CDR2 SASEGT. This CDR3 has 16 residues. Here the CDR3 reads CASSEAGGVEGYGYTF. Here the CDR3 DNA reads TGTGCCAGCAGTGAAGCCGGAGGAGTAGAGGGTTATGGCTACACCTTC.

This sequence joins TRBV19 and TRBJ2-7, with 7 positions matching TRBD1. CDR3 length equals 15 residues. Germline V gene sequence: CDR1 LNHDA, CDR2 SQIVND (reference sequence). With V trimmed by 1 base and J by 3 bases, 6 bases remained unmatched. CDR3 sequence (DNA): TGTGCCAGTAGTATAGCTGCGACAGGGAACTACGAGCAGTACTTC. Protein: CASSIAATGNYEQYF.

This sequence joins TRBV11-2 and TRBJ1-1; 7 nucleotides agree with TRBD1. This CDR3 has 13 amino acids. J was trimmed by 4 bases and V by 5 bases; bases with no gene match: 4. Germline V gene lookup returns CDR1 SGHAT and CDR2 FQNNGV. The CDR3: CASSTDRATEAFF. Here the CDR3 DNA reads TGTGCCAGCAGCACTGACAGGGCCACTGAAGCTTTCTTT.

J is TRBJ1-3 and V is TRBV5-1; 7 bases map to TRBD1. In germline, CDR1 is SGHRS, CDR2 YFSETQ. The CDR3 length is 15 residues. Trimming cost V 4 bases and J 2 bases; bases outside gene matches: 6. CDR3: CASSVTGNTGNTIYF. CDR3 in DNA: TGCGCCAGCAGCGTGACAGGGAATACTGGAAACACCATATATTTT.

The chain carries TRBV7-9 and TRBJ1-2, with 8 bases that match TRBD1. The V gene end was trimmed by 3 bases and the J gene end by 8 bases; junction bases not matched to a gene: 11. Germline values: CDR1 SEHNR, CDR2 FQNEAQ (reference sequence). The CDR3 is 15 amino acids. CDR3 nucleotide sequence: TGTGCCAGCAGCTTGGAGTCGACAGGGGTGGTCGGCTACACCTTC. Its protein product is CASSLESTGVVGYTF. Drawing the rest from reference TRBV7-9 and TRBJ1-2, the complete variable domain is DTGVSQNPRHKITKRGQNVTFRCDPISEHNRLYWYRQTLGQGPEFLTYFQNEAQLEKSRLLSDRFSAERPKGSFSTLEIQRTEQGDSAMYLCASSLESTGVVGYTFGSGTRLTVV.

The V gene is TRBV2, the J gene TRBJ1-2; TRBD1 agrees at 8 bases. Germline V gene sequence: CDR1 SNHLY, CDR2 FYNNEI. This CDR3 is 13 amino acids long. V lost 5 bases to trimming and J lost 7 bases; unmatched junction nucleotides: 6. The CDR3 reads CASSLTGEVGYTF. Here the CDR3 DNA reads TGTGCCAGCAGTTTGACAGGGGAAGTTGGCTACACCTTC.

The chain links TRBV5-1 to TRBJ2-7; tentatively, D is TRBD1 (5 bases). Per the germline V gene, CDR1 is SGHRS and CDR2 is YFSETQ. V lost 1 base, J lost 3 bases, and 11 bases lay in between. The CDR3 has 14 residues. The CDR3 sequence is CASSLNSQGYEQYF. CDR3 nucleotides: TGCGCCAGCAGCTTGAATTCGCAGGGCTACGAGCAGTACTTC. Full variable domain (remainder filled in from reference TRBV5-1 and TRBJ2-7): KAGVTQTPRYLIKTRGQQVTLSCSPISGHRSVSWYQQTPGQGLQFLFEYFSETQRNKGNFPGRFSGRQFSNSRSEMNVSTLELGDSALYLCASSLNSQGYEQYFGPGTRLTVT.

J is TRBJ2-7 and V is TRBV11-3, with no clear D. V lost 5 bases and J 4 bases, leaving 9 bases between the germline ends. CDR3 length: 12 residues. The germline V gene encodes CDR1 SGHNT and CDR2 YENEEA. The CDR3 DNA reads as TGTGCCAGCAGCATAACGGGTTACGAGCAGTACTTC. It encodes CASSITGYEQYF. The full variable domain, in which reference TRBV11-3 and TRBJ2-7 provide the parts outside the CDR3, is EAGVVQSPRYKIIEKKQPVAFWCNPISGHNTLYWYLQNLGQGPELLIRYENEEAVDDSQLPKDRFSAERLKGVDSTLKIQPAELGDSAVYLCASSITGYEQYFGPGTRLTVT.

CDR3 bases: TGCGCCAGCAGCTTACAGGGGGCGCGCGGCTACACCTTC. This codes for CASSLQGARGYTF. The chain couples TRBV5-1 to TRBJ1-2; 9 bases fit TRBD1. Trimming removed 2 bases from V and 8 bases from J; junction bases left unmatched: 4. This CDR3 is built from 13 residues. Germline V gene data show CDR1 as SGHRS and CDR2 as YFSETQ.

The chain carries TRBV6-1 and TRBJ1-2; 7 nucleotides agree with TRBD1. Trimming at V came to 2 bases and at J to 5 bases, leaving 5 bases not matched to a gene. The CDR3 length is 14 residues. CDR1 and CDR2 from the germline V gene are MNHNS and SASEGT. For the CDR3, the DNA is TGTGCCAGCAGTGAACAGGGACAGCAATATGGCTACACCTTC. This translates into CASSEQGQQYGYTF.

The chain is built from TRBV6-4 and TRBJ2-1, with D possibly being TRBD1 (5 bases). Between the trimmed V and J ends, which lost 4 bases and 8 bases, there was a span of 12 bases. CDR1 is MRHNA, CDR2 SNTAGT, per germline. This CDR3 contains 13 residues. CDR3 sequence reads: CASSVDSRDEQFF. As DNA, the CDR3 is TGTGCCAGCAGTGTCGACAGTCGAGATGAGCAGTTCTTC.

The rearrangement links TRBV30 to TRBJ2-3; 7 bases align to TRBD2. The CDR3 spans 13 residues. Trimming at V came to 5 bases and at J to 6 bases, leaving 8 bases not matched to a gene. Germline V CDR1 and CDR2: GTSNPN, SVGIG (reference sequence). CDR3 DNA sequence: TGTGCCTGGTCGAGGCGGGGGAGGGATACGCAGTATTTT. Translating it yields CAWSRRGRDTQYF. The variable domain in full, with the rest retrieved from reference TRBV30 and TRBJ2-3, is SQTIHQWPATLVQPVGSPLSLECTVEGTSNPNLYWYRQAAGRGLQLLFYSVGIGQISSEVPQNLSASRPQDRQFILSSKKLLLSDSGFYLCAWSRRGRDTQYFGPGTRLTVL.

This clone was seen more than once but under ten times. The rearrangement joins TRBV5-4 to TRBJ1-2, with D possibly being TRBD1 (6 bases). The CDR3 covers 15 residues. V was trimmed by 2 bases and J by 1 base, leaving 12 bases between them. Germline-derived CDR1 and CDR2 are SGHNT and YYREEE (reference sequence). The CDR3 coding sequence is TGTGCCAGCAGCTTCAACCGACAGGTTAACTATGGCTACACCTTC. Protein: CASSFNRQVNYGYTF.

CDR3 region: CASSSLTGSNTEAFF. For the CDR3, the DNA is TGTGCCAGCAGCTCCTTGACAGGATCGAACACTGAAGCTTTCTTT. The chain joins TRBV11-2 to TRBJ1-1; D might be TRBD1 (6 bases). Germline CDR1 SGHAT, CDR2 FQNNGV. V gave up 4 bases and J gave up 1 base, with 13 bases separating them. The CDR3 sequence is 15 residues long.

The genes are TRBV19 and TRBJ2-4, with D possibly being TRBD1 (5 bases). This CDR3 region has 14 residues. Between the trimmed V and J ends, which lost 3 bases and 5 bases, there was a span of 11 bases. CDR1 LNHDA and CDR2 SQIVND come from the germline V gene (reference sequence). The CDR3 protein is CASSIPGMENIQYF. The CDR3 coding sequence is TGTGCCAGTAGTATTCCAGGGATGGAAAACATTCAGTACTTC.

The chain employs TRBV19 and TRBJ1-1, with 8 bases matching TRBD1. CDR3 size: 14 residues. V shed 5 bases and J 6 bases; nucleotides not matched to a gene: 8. The germline CDR1 and CDR2 sequences are LNHDA and SQIVND (reference sequence). CDR3 sequence (DNA): TGTGCCAGTAGTCAACAGGGGGTTAGTGCTGAAGCTTTCTTT. Translating it yields CASSQQGVSAEAFF.

V and J are TRBV14 and TRBJ2-7, with a tentative D call TRBD1 (6 bases). This CDR3 has 16 amino acids. Germline V gene sequence: CDR1 SGHDN, CDR2 FVKESK. Trimming shortened V by 4 bases and J by 4 bases, and 20 bases separated the two germline ends. The CDR3 sequence is CASSLVIGAGTYEQYF. The DNA of the CDR3 is TGTGCCAGCAGCCTGGTAATTGGGGCAGGGACATACGAGCAGTACTTC.

Turning to this clone: Other DNA sequences in this sample translate to the same CDR3. The V gene is TRBV5-4, the J gene TRBJ1-3, with 10 bases fitting TRBD1. In germline, CDR1 is SGHNT, CDR2 YYREEE (reference sequence). The CDR3 spans 16 residues. Trimming removed 4 bases from V and 1 base from J; junction bases left unmatched: 5. This CDR3 reads CASSLGQGFSGNTIYF. DNA for the CDR3: TGTGCCAGCAGCCTGGGACAGGGGTTTTCTGGAAACACCATATATTTT.

This chain connects TRBV3-1 (or the pseudogene TRBV3-2) to TRBJ2-5, with 14 bases lining up with TRBD2. CDR1 and CDR2 (germline): LGHDT, YNNKEL (reference sequence). V was pared by 3 bases and J by 6 bases, with 3 bases of the junction left unmatched. The CDR3 loop spans 15 amino acids. CDR3 sequence (DNA): TGTGCCAGCAGCCAGGGGACTAGCGGGGGAAAGACCCAGTACTTC. It is translated as CASSQGTSGGKTQYF.